Following are 16 T cell receptor beta chains from one sample sequenced in a study of T cell changes during pregnancy in multiple sclerosis. The protocol was immunoSEQ multiplex PCR, while the TCRdb copy is restricted to in-frame clones and leaves out a portion. Counted here are 40,000 to 60,000 clones, around 90% occurring once; the ten biggest clones make up 0.5%. Material: CD4+ T cells from peripheral blood mononuclear cells, obtained in the third trimester of pregnancy. The source is a female donor with multiple sclerosis, enrolled in a pregnancy study.

The V gene is TRBV7-3, the J gene TRBJ2-3, with 8 bases that match TRBD2. The germline CDR1 and CDR2 sequences are SGHTA and FQGTGA. This CDR3 contains 16 residues. V lost 5 bases and J lost 4; bases outside the gene matches: 11. The DNA for the CDR3 is TGTGCCAGCAGCCCTCGGGGTAGCGGGACTGCAGATACGCAGTATTTT. As protein: CASSPRGSGTADTQYF.

The genes are TRBV4-1 and TRBJ1-6, with a possible D match to TRBD1 (5 bases). V dropped 1 base and J dropped 4 bases, with 14 bases sitting between them. Germline CDR1 reads MGHRA; CDR2 reads YSYEKL. CDR3 length equals 17 residues. CDR3 loop: CASSQGGGVGYNSPLHF. CDR3 DNA: TGCGCCAGCAGCCAAGGTGGGGGGGTAGGGTATAATTCACCCCTCCACTTT.

The rearrangement uses TRBV2 and TRBJ1-1; tentatively, D is TRBD1 (5 bases). In germline, CDR1 is SNHLY, CDR2 FYNNEI. This CDR3 comprises 16 residues. V was pared by 0 bases and J by 6 bases, with 17 bases between. For the CDR3, the DNA is TGTGCCAGCAGTGAAGCTACTATCGGGGGAAACTCTGAAGCTTTCTTT. As protein: CASSEATIGGNSEAFF.

Comments on this clone: At one boundary the junction diverges from the germline segment, which might be a read error. The rearrangement uses TRBV7-8 and TRBJ1-2; 7 bases agree with TRBD1. Germline V lookup: CDR1 SGHVS, CDR2 FQNEAQ. The CDR3 totals 14 residues. CDR3 sequence: CASSLGTVNYGYIF. The CDR3 DNA sequence: TGTGCCAGCAGCCTCGGGACAGTGAACTATGGCTACATCTTC.

The V gene is TRBV5-1, the J gene TRBJ1-5; weak D call: TRBD1 (5 bases). This CDR3 is built from 14 residues. Per the germline V gene, CDR1 is SGHRS and CDR2 is YFSETQ. V lost 0 bases and J lost 1, with 5 bases in between. This CDR3 is CASSLEGSNQPQHF. CDR3 nucleotides: TGCGCCAGCAGCTTGGAGGGGAGCAATCAGCCCCAGCATTTT.

CDR3 DNA sequence: TGCGCCAGCAGCAGGACCGGGACAGGACTTCAAGAGACCCAGTACTTC. This gives the protein CASSRTGTGLQETQYF. The gene calls are TRBV5-1 and TRBJ2-5; TRBD1 matches at 8 bases. This CDR3 comprises 16 residues. The trim removed 4 bases at V and 2 bases at J, leaving 10 bases unmatched. The germline gives CDR1 SGHRS, CDR2 YFSETQ.

V is TRBV6-6 and J is TRBJ1-6; D unclear. V lost 8 bases, J lost 7 bases, and 12 bases lay in between. This CDR3 has 13 residues. CDR1 MNHNY and CDR2 SVGAGI come from the germline V gene (reference sequence). This chain's CDR3 is CASRGPSNSPLHF. The CDR3 nucleotides are TGTGCCAGCCGCGGGCCCTCCAATTCACCCCTCCACTTT.

This chain connects TRBV7-9 to TRBJ2-7; 7 positions agree with TRBD1. The V gene end was trimmed by 5 bases and the J gene end by 2 bases; junction bases not matched to a gene: 12. Germline V CDR1 and CDR2: SEHNR, FQNEAQ (reference sequence). This CDR3 spans 16 amino acids. CDR3 nucleotide sequence: TGTGCCAGCAGCATCCCCGCACAGGACAGGCCCTACGAGCAGTACTTC. This gives the protein CASSIPAQDRPYEQYF.

DNA for the CDR3: TGTGCCAGCTCACCCCCATCCGGGGGAGCCTACGAGCAGTACTTC. Translation gives CASSPPSGGAYEQYF. V usage is TRBV18 and J usage is TRBJ2-7, with D perhaps TRBD2 (6 bases). The CDR3 covers 15 residues. V lost 3 bases and J lost 2, with 14 bases in between. Germline assignment: CDR1 KGHSH and CDR2 LQKENI.

The CDR3 loop is CSVRQGSNEQFF. CDR3 sequence (DNA): TGCAGCGTTAGGCAGGGTTCAAATGAGCAGTTCTTC. The rearrangement links TRBV29-1 to TRBJ2-1; TRBD1 might be the D (5 bases). In germline, CDR1 is SQVTM, CDR2 ANQGSEA. Trimming removed 5 bases from V and 7 bases from J, with 12 bases in between. The CDR3 length is 12 residues.

J is TRBJ2-3 and V is TRBV4-2; TRBD2 agrees at 15 bases. Per the germline V gene, CDR1 is LGHNA and CDR2 is YNFKEQ. With 3 bases clipped from V and 0 bases from J, the junction kept 4 bases outside the gene matches. This CDR3 comprises 18 residues. Written as DNA, the CDR3 is TGTGCCAGCAGCCACGTGGGACTAGCGGGGGGTAGCACAGATACGCAGTATTTT. Its translation is CASSHVGLAGGSTDTQYF.

V and J are TRBV18 and TRBJ1-4, with 7 bases identical to TRBD1. CDR3 size: 17 residues. Germline-derived CDR1 and CDR2 are KGHSH and LQKENI. The junction had 10 bases not matched to a gene; V was cut back by 6 bases and J by 0 bases. CDR3 in DNA: TGTGCCAGCTCCCCCAAAGAACAGGGGTCAACTAATGAAAAACTGTTTTTT. It is translated as CASSPKEQGSTNEKLFF.

The chain has TRBV4-1 and TRBJ1-2; D possibly corresponds to TRBD1 (5 bases). The V and J ends lost 1 base and 3 bases respectively, with 21 bases between them. The CDR3 totals 18 residues. The germline gives CDR1 MGHRA, CDR2 YSYEKL. CDR3 in amino acids: CASSQVPHGEGTDYGYTF. Here the CDR3 DNA reads TGCGCCAGCAGCCAAGTACCTCATGGGGAGGGGACGGACTATGGCTACACCTTC.

J is TRBJ2-3 and V is TRBV30, with 11 positions matching TRBD2. Unmatched junction bases numbered 10, after V lost 5 bases and J lost 6 bases. Germline assignment: CDR1 GTSNPN and CDR2 SVGIG (reference sequence). The CDR3 has 15 amino acids. CDR3 coding DNA: TGTGCCTGGGGAGCCCTAGCGGGGGGCCGGGATACGCAGTATTTT. This sequence encodes CAWGALAGGRDTQYF.

The chain uses TRBV10-3 and TRBJ1-4; 7 nucleotides match TRBD1. With 9 bases clipped from V and 9 bases from J, the junction kept 13 bases outside the gene matches. The CDR3 covers 14 residues. Germline V gene sequence: CDR1 ENHRY, CDR2 SYGVKD. The CDR3 DNA sequence: TGTGCCATAAGCTCCGGGACAGCGTTTCAAAAACTGTTTTTT. It yields the protein CAISSGTAFQKLFF.

The V and J genes are TRBV15 and TRBJ1-5; D is unresolved. CDR1 is LNHNV, CDR2 YYDKDF, per germline (reference sequence). This CDR3 is 13 amino acids long. V lost 5 bases, J lost 6 bases, and 11 bases lay in between. This CDR3 is CATSETVRQPQHF. CDR3 coding DNA: TGTGCCACCAGCGAAACGGTTCGTCAGCCCCAGCATTTT.